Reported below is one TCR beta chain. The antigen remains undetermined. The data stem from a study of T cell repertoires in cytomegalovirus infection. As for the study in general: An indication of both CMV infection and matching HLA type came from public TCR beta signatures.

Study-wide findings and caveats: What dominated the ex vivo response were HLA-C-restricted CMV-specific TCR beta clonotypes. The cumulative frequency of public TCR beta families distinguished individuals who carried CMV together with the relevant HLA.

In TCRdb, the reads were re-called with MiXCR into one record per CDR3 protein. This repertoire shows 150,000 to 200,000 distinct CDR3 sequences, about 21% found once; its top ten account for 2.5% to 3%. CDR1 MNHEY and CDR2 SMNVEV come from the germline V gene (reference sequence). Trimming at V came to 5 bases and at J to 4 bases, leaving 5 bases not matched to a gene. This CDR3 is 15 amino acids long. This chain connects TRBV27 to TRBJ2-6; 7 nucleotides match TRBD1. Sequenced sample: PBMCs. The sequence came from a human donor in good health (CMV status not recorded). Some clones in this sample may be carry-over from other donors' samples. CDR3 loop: CASSITGVGANVLTF. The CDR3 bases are TGTGCCAGCAGTATAACAGGGGTCGGGGCCAACGTCCTGACTTTC.